This entry lists 7 T cell receptor beta chains sequenced from one sample in a study of cytomegalovirus exposure and HLA in healthy donors. Primers: 60 Vbeta forward and 13 Jbeta reverse. The assay was immunoSEQ multiplex PCR, and TCRdb's table has in-frame clones only and misses some. The sample has about 190,000 clones, 65% to 75% seen once. Input material: PBMCs. These receptor sequences come from a man aged 25 to 40 in good health and CMV-seropositive.

The V gene is TRBV6-5, the J gene TRBJ2-3; D remains ambiguous. Trimming took 2 bases from V and 0 from J, leaving 3 bases between them. This CDR3 spans 13 amino acids. Germline V gives CDR1 MNHEY, CDR2 SVGAGI. The DNA of the CDR3 is TGTGCCAGCAGTTACCTAAGCACAGATACGCAGTATTTT. This translates into CASSYLSTDTQYF.

The chain employs TRBV30 and TRBJ2-1; D is uncertain. Trimming stripped 6 bases from V and 0 bases from J, with 15 bases between. The CDR3 length is 15 residues. CDR1 GTSNPN and CDR2 SVGIG come from the germline V gene (reference sequence). The CDR3 DNA reads TGTGCCTGTGCCGAGAGTAGTAGCTCCTACAATGAGCAGTTCTTC. Its translation: CACAESSSSYNEQFF.

The chain couples TRBV5-4 to TRBJ1-2, with D possibly being TRBD1 (5 bases). With 2 bases removed from V and 5 bases from J, the gap between germline ends came to 10 bases. Germline V gene lookup returns CDR1 SGHNT and CDR2 YYREEE (reference sequence). The CDR3 consists of 13 residues. The CDR3 spells CASSFGAGYGYTF. The CDR3 nucleotides read TGTGCCAGCAGCTTCGGCGCAGGGTATGGCTACACCTTC.

In this sample, this clone turned up a few times. The chain has TRBV30 and TRBJ1-5, with 8 positions matching TRBD1. CDR3 length equals 13 residues. Germline V gives CDR1 GTSNPN, CDR2 SVGIG (reference sequence). Trimming at V came to 5 bases and at J to 7 bases, leaving 7 bases not matched to a gene. The CDR3 DNA is TGTGCCTGGGGACAGGGTCTGAGGCAGCCCCAGCATTTT. Translation gives CAWGQGLRQPQHF.

This chain joins TRBV7-9 and TRBJ1-2; no clear D. The V gene's germline CDR1 is SEHNR and CDR2 FQNEAQ (reference sequence). The CDR3 consists of 15 residues. Trimming removed 1 base from V and 5 bases from J, with 14 bases in between. CDR3 nucleotide sequence: TGTGCCAGCAGCTTAGGGACCGGGGTGGGATATGGCTACACCTTC. Its translation: CASSLGTGVGYGYTF.

The genes are TRBV5-7 and TRBJ1-5; TRBD1 might be the D (6 bases). TRBV5-7 is an open reading frame, and its role is uncertain. Trimming took 4 bases from V and 2 from J, leaving 13 bases between them. The CDR3 extends over 15 amino acids. The CDR3 DNA reads as TGTGCCAGCAGCCCACAGGGAAGGGGCAATCAGCCCCAGCATTTT. Encoded protein: CASSPQGRGNQPQHF.

The gene calls are TRBV7-8 and TRBJ2-7; no firm D call. CDR1 and CDR2 from the germline V gene are SGHVS and FQNEAQ. There are 12 residues in the CDR3. V was pared by 2 bases and J by 2 bases, with 4 bases between. The CDR3 is CASSLSPYEQYF. For the CDR3, the DNA is TGTGCCAGCAGCTTATCTCCCTACGAGCAGTACTTC.